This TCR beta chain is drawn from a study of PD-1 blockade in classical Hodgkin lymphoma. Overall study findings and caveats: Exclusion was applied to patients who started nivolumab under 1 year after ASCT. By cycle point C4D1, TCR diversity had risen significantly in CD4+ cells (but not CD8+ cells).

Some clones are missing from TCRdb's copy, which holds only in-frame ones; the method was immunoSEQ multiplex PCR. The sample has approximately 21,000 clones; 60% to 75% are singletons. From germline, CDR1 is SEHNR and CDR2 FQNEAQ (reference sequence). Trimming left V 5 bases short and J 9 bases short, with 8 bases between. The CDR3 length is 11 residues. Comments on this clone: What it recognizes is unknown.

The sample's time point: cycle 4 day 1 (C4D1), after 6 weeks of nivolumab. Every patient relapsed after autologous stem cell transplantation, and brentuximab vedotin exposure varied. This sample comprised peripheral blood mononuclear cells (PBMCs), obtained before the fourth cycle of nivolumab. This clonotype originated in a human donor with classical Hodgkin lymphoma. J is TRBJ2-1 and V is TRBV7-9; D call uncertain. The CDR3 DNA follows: TGTGCCAGCAGCCGAGCTAGTGAGCAGTTCTTC. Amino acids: CASSRASEQFF.